The present T cell receptor (beta chain) was sequenced within a study of long-term antiretroviral therapy in people with HIV. This was the immunoSEQ v3.0 assay at survey level. The method was immunoSEQ multiplex PCR; TCRdb's version includes in-frame clones alone and lacks a portion of them. This table has about 17,000 clones, over 75% appearing once. The CDR3 is 11 residues long. Per germline, CDR1 SGHVS and CDR2 FQNEAQ. V was clipped by 5 bases and J by 5 bases, with 6 bases between them. Source: unsorted PBMCs, taken 2.1 to 2.2 years before starting antiretroviral therapy. The origin of this receptor is a young man with HIV. The chain employs TRBV7-8 and TRBJ2-5, with D uncertain. CDR3 in amino acids: CASSPLETQYF. CDR3 nucleotide sequence: TGTGCCAGCAGCCCCCTTGAGACCCAGTACTTC.